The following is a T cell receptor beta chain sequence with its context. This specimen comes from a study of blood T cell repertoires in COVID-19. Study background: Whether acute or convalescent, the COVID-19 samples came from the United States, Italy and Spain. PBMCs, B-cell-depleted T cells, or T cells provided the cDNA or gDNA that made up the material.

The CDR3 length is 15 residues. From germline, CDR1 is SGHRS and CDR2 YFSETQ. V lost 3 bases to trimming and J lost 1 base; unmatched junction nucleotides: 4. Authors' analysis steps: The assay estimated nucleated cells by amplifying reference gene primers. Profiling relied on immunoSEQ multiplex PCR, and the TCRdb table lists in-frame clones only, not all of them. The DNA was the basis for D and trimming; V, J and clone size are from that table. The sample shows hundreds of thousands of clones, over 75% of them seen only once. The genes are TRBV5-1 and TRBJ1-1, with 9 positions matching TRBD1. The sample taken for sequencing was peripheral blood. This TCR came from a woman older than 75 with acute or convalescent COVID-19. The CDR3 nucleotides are TGCGCCAGCAGCTCTACAGGGGGCGCGAACACTGAAGCTTTCTTT. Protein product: CASSSTGGANTEAFF.